A single T cell receptor (beta chain) is shown here with its context. The table lists this clonotype with many counts. The target of this receptor is not known. Per-base qualities were not stored, and no clone one base away is much larger. Reading from cysteine to phenylalanine, the CDR3 counts 14 amino acids. Of all the DNA, just the CDR3 is kept, 42 bases in frame from base 1. Trimmed from V: 4 bases; trimmed from J: 1 base; junction bases lacking a gene match: 2. Sequences SQVTM (CDR1) and ANQGSEA (CDR2) are obtained from the germline V gene. The data derive from a study of T-cell reconstitution after alpha-beta-depleted transplantation in children listed by TCRdb under 2016. Regarding the complete study: The study quantitatively tracked T-cell immune reconstitution after TCRalphabeta/CD19-depleted allogeneic hematopoietic cell transplantation in children using TCR repertoire profiling.

Libraries came from PCR. Sequencer: Illumina HiSeq 2500. To normalize quantification of the TCRbeta repertoire, the TCR libraries were built with molecular barcoding that relied on unique molecular identifiers. TCRdb trimmed the raw reads at Q25, called clones with MiXCR and kept productive beta chains. For every CDR3 protein sequence, its rows merge into one entry that carries the most common genes and DNA. The sample contains about 400,000 distinct CDR3 sequences, roughly 20% of them found a single time. Over 3.5% of the sample rests with the top ten. The sequence came from a human donor who donated a stem cell graft to a child with acute myeloid leukemia. The chain joins TRBV29-1 to TRBJ2-1, with 9 junctional bases fitting TRBD2. The specimen was PBMCs from the stem cell graft donor, collected from the stem cell graft. Here the CDR3 is given as CSVVLAGSYNEQFF. The nucleotide sequence reads TGCAGCGTTGTCCTAGCGGGATCCTACAATGAGCAGTTCTTC.